This T cell receptor beta chain was found in a study of response to subunit inactivated influenza vaccine. Each CDR3 protein gets one entry after TCRdb re-called the RT-PCR reads with MiXCR. The data contain around 480,000 distinct CDR3 sequences, roughly 9.8% of them singletons. About this clonotype: Its antigen remains unknown. This may come from a read error, since a much larger clone is one base off.

Findings and caveats of the study: Every seasonal influenza vaccination brings in few new T cells, the authors suggested.

Sequencing used PBMCs from blood, obtained roughly 47 days after vaccination. The receptor comes from a man over 45 who received an inactivated influenza vaccine.

This chain's CDR3 is CASSLWGNQPQHF. For the CDR3, the DNA is TGTGCCAGCAGTTTATGGGGCAATCAGCCCCAGCATTTT. The chain employs TRBV27 and TRBJ1-5; no firm D call. Germline values: CDR1 MNHEY, CDR2 SMNVEV (reference sequence). V lost 1 base to trimming and J lost 2 bases, with 3 bases between them. The length of the CDR3 is 13 residues.